The 26 T cell receptor beta chains reported below all come from one sample, sequenced in a study of response to subunit inactivated influenza vaccine. TCRdb called the RT-PCR reads again in MiXCR, with one record for every CDR3 protein. Of 530,000 or so distinct CDR3 sequences listed, approximately 10% were seen once; the top ten hold around 9.6%. The specimen comprised PBMCs from blood, sampled on the day of vaccination. These receptors came from a man between 45 and 60 years old who received an inactivated influenza vaccine.

The rearrangement links TRBV28 to TRBJ2-1, with 11 nucleotides matching TRBD2. Germline CDR1 and CDR2: MDHEN and SYDVKM. CDR3 length equals 16 residues. V was clipped by 3 bases and J by 7 bases; unmatched bases: 8. The CDR3 DNA reads as TGTGCCAGCAGTTTTGAGCTAGCGGGAGGACTAAATGAGCAGTTCTTC. As protein: CASSFELAGGLNEQFF.

Ten or more counts support this clonotype. The V gene is TRBV6-2 or TRBV6-3, the J gene TRBJ2-1; 9 bases fit TRBD2. The junction had 10 bases not matched to a gene; V was cut back by 7 bases and J by 9 bases. CDR1 MNHEY and CDR2 SVGEGT come from the germline V gene. The CDR3 contains 14 residues. CDR3 sequence (DNA): TGTGCCAGCACCCCAGTAGCGGGAGTTTCTGAGCAGTTCTTC. This sequence encodes CASTPVAGVSEQFF.

The sample holds a few counts of this clonotype. The J gene is TRBJ2-7, the V gene TRBV3-1; 9 nucleotides match TRBD1. Germline CDR1 LGHDT, CDR2 YNNKEL (reference sequence). The J segment lost 4 bases and the V segment lost 0 bases, leaving 7 bases of the junction unmatched. This CDR3 has 16 amino acids. The CDR3: CASSQEGGTGRYEQYF. The DNA for the CDR3 is TGTGCCAGCAGCCAAGAAGGGGGGACAGGGAGATACGAGCAGTACTTC.

This clonotype was recorded a few times. The chain couples TRBV5-6 to TRBJ2-5; weak D call: TRBD1 (5 bases). V lost 1 base and J 1 base, leaving 8 bases between the germline ends. Germline V CDR1 and CDR2: SGHDT, YYEEEE. The CDR3 sequence is 14 residues long. The CDR3 loop is CASSLKGPQETQYF. CDR3 nucleotide sequence: TGTGCCAGCAGCTTGAAGGGGCCCCAAGAGACCCAGTACTTC.

On this clonotype itself: As the CDR3 is not closed by the conserved phenylalanine or tryptophan, this likely results from a read error. The CDR3 sequence is CSASRGRSTDTQYC. The CDR3 nucleotides read TGCAGTGCTAGTAGGGGGAGGAGCACAGATACGCAGTATTGT. This chain joins TRBV20-1 and TRBJ2-3; D could derive from TRBD1 or TRBD2 (6 bases each). The V gene's germline CDR1 is DFQATT and CDR2 SNEGSKA (reference sequence). The CDR3 contains 14 residues. The V end lost 3 bases, the J end lost 0 bases, and 10 bases lay between the germline ends.

This CDR3 reads CASSLGGFGVPDEQYF. The CDR3 DNA reads as TGTGCCAGCAGTTTAGGGGGCTTTGGGGTCCCCGACGAGCAGTACTTC. V is TRBV12-3 or TRBV12-4 and J is TRBJ2-7; possible D gene TRBD1, 5 bases. This CDR3 comprises 16 residues. Trimming took 1 base from V and 5 from J, leaving 18 bases between them.

The rearrangement links TRBV5-1 to TRBJ2-1; 9 bases map to TRBD1. The V gene end was trimmed by 1 base and the J gene end by 6 bases; junction bases not matched to a gene: 5. This CDR3 is 15 amino acids long. Per the germline V gene, CDR1 is SGHRS and CDR2 is YFSETQ. The CDR3 bases are TGCGCCAGCAGCTTGCGAACAGGGGGCTTCAATGAGCAGTTCTTC. Amino acid sequence: CASSLRTGGFNEQFF.

This chain uses TRBV24-1 with TRBJ2-5; TRBD1 matches 9 bases. Germline loops: CDR1 KGHDR, CDR2 SFDVKD. The CDR3 is made up of 16 amino acids. Trimming cost V 4 bases and J 2 bases; bases outside gene matches: 7. Here the CDR3 reads CATSEEGQGPQETQYF. CDR3 nucleotides: TGTGCCACCAGTGAGGAGGGACAGGGACCGCAAGAGACCCAGTACTTC.

On this clonotype: At one end, the junction sequence differs from germline, possibly due to a read error. The chain uses TRBV4-2 and TRBJ2-5; no firm D call. The CDR3 length is 14 residues. CDR1 and CDR2 from the germline V gene are LGHNA and YNFKEQ. The chain's CDR3 is CASSQGGQEDTQYF. In DNA, the CDR3 is TGTGCCAGCAGCCAAGGAGGTCAGGAAGATACCCAGTACTTC.

A few counts support this clonotype. This rearrangement joins TRBV2 to TRBJ2-7; unclear D gene. CDR1 is SNHLY and CDR2 is FYNNEI in the germline V gene. Trimming removed 4 bases at V and 2 bases at J, with 12 bases between. The CDR3 has 14 residues. This CDR3 reads CASSGKSRTYEQYF. The CDR3 DNA reads as TGTGCCAGCAGTGGGAAGTCCAGGACCTACGAGCAGTACTTC.

This clonotype was recorded only once. A read error may account for a junction end that differs from germline. This chain connects TRBV5-1 to TRBJ1-2, with TRBD1 identical over 7 bases. The CDR3 covers 14 residues. CDR1 is SGHRS and CDR2 is YFSETQ in the germline V gene. CDR3 residues: CASSDGTVNYGCTF. In DNA form, the CDR3 reads TGCGCCAGCAGCGATGGGACAGTCAACTATGGCTGCACCTTC.

The chain joins TRBV20-1 to TRBJ2-3, with 7 bases lining up with TRBD2. The CDR3 has 13 residues. V shed 5 bases and J 3 bases; nucleotides not matched to a gene: 5. Germline V lookup: CDR1 DFQATT, CDR2 SNEGSKA (reference sequence). The CDR3 loop reads CSAPPSGTDTQYF. CDR3 DNA sequence: TGCAGTGCTCCACCTAGCGGAACAGATACGCAGTATTTT.

V usage is TRBV3-1 and J usage is TRBJ2-1; 10 bases are shared with TRBD2. Germline lookup yields CDR1 LGHDT and CDR2 YNNKEL (reference sequence). The length of the CDR3 is 17 residues. Trimming at V came to 3 bases and at J to 5 bases, leaving 10 bases not matched to a gene. The CDR3 is CASSHDVAGGSNNEQFF. CDR3 bases: TGTGCCAGCAGCCACGACGTAGCGGGGGGTTCCAACAATGAGCAGTTCTTC.

This clonotype was counted ten times or more. V gene TRBV5-6 combines with J gene TRBJ1-1; D remains unclear. The V and J ends lost 0 bases and 0 bases respectively, with 6 bases between them. The CDR3 loop spans 14 amino acids. Germline V gives CDR1 SGHDT, CDR2 YYEEEE. The CDR3 protein is CASSLGHMNTEAFF. The CDR3, as DNA: TGTGCCAGCAGCTTGGGACACATGAACACTGAAGCTTTCTTT.

This clonotype was seen ten or more times. The CDR3: CASSLPGQQAYEQYF. The DNA for the CDR3 is TGTGCCAGCAGCTTGCCGGGACAGCAAGCCTACGAGCAGTACTTC. The rearrangement uses TRBV5-5 and TRBJ2-7; 7 nucleotides match TRBD1. CDR3 length equals 15 residues. Germline values: CDR1 SGHKS, CDR2 YYEKEE (reference sequence). V gave up 1 base and J gave up 2 bases; unmatched junction bases: 6.

J is TRBJ2-6 and V is TRBV28, with D unclear. V lost 6 bases and J 3 bases, leaving 9 bases between the germline ends. This CDR3 is built from 14 residues. Germline V lookup: CDR1 MDHEN, CDR2 SYDVKM. The CDR3 loop reads CASRPVGGANVLTF. In DNA form, the CDR3 reads TGTGCCAGCAGGCCGGTCGGTGGGGCCAACGTCCTGACTTTC.

This clonotype has just a few counts. The rearrangement uses TRBV12-3 or TRBV12-4 and TRBJ2-1; possible D gene TRBD2, 6 bases. The CDR3 has 15 amino acids. V lost 1 base to trimming and J lost 7 bases, with 14 bases between them. CDR3 coding DNA: TGTGCCAGCAGTTTAGTCTGGCCAGGGAGGAATGAGCAGTTCTTC. Protein sequence: CASSLVWPGRNEQFF.

This clonotype has more than one count but fewer than ten. The chain combines TRBV19 with TRBJ2-1; D gene unclear. Looked up from germline, CDR1 is LNHDA and CDR2 is SQIVND (reference sequence). The CDR3 consists of 17 residues. V was trimmed by 3 bases and J by 4 bases, leaving 19 bases between them. CDR3 protein: CASSIFSGASIYNEQFF. The CDR3 nucleotides read TGTGCCAGTAGTATTTTTTCCGGTGCCAGTATATACAATGAGCAGTTCTTC.

The chain combines TRBV12-1 with TRBJ2-2; the D call in the table, TRBD2, was not verified against the DNA. TRBV12-1 represents a pseudogene. The CDR3 runs to 19 residues. The CDR3 DNA sequence: TGTGCCAGCAGCTCCGCTGGGACTAGCGGGAGAGCGAACACCGGGGAGCTGTTTTTT. Translation: CASSSAGTSGRANTGELFF.

This clonotype was counted ten times or more. DNA for the CDR3: TGTGCCAGCAGTGAATACAGGGGGGCTACCACAGATACGCAGTATTTT. Its protein is CASSEYRGATTDTQYF. V and J are TRBV25-1 and TRBJ2-3, with D maybe TRBD1 (7 bases). CDR1 and CDR2 from the germline V gene are MGHDK and SYGVNS. Deletions cut 0 bases from V and 2 bases from J, with 12 bases between. The CDR3 consists of 16 residues.

At least ten counts were recorded for this clonotype. The chain employs TRBV20-1 and TRBJ1-1, with D possibly being TRBD1 (5 bases). The CDR3 sequence is 15 residues long. With 5 bases removed from V and 1 base from J, the gap between germline ends came to 17 bases. Germline-derived CDR1 and CDR2 are DFQATT and SNEGSKA (reference sequence). CDR3 amino acids: CSALEGSVSNTEAFF. For the CDR3, the DNA is TGCAGTGCTCTTGAGGGGTCGGTTTCGAACACTGAAGCTTTCTTT.

This clonotype was observed a few times. This rearrangement joins TRBV18 to TRBJ2-7; D remains unclear. V gave up 1 base and J gave up 3 bases, with 10 bases separating them. Germline V gene lookup returns CDR1 KGHSH and CDR2 LQKENI. CDR3 size: 14 residues. CDR3 coding DNA: TGTGCCAGCTCACCACGAGCAGATCACTACGAGCAGTACTTC. This sequence encodes CASSPRADHYEQYF.

This CDR3 is CASSLAWAVEQFF. The DNA of the CDR3 is TGTGCCAGCAGCTTAGCGTGGGCAGTTGAGCAGTTCTTC. V usage is TRBV7-2 and J usage is TRBJ2-1, with unresolved D. Germline-derived CDR1 and CDR2 are SGHTA and FQGNSA. The CDR3 runs 13 residues. The ends were cut back, 0 bases at V and 9 bases at J, with 9 bases in the middle.

This clonotype was counted between two and nine times. This chain uses TRBV18 with TRBJ2-7; D is unclear. This CDR3 contains 14 residues. Per germline, CDR1 KGHSH and CDR2 LQKENI. Trimming stripped 1 base from V and 3 bases from J, with 10 bases between. The CDR3 here is CASSPLFSNYEQYF. CDR3 DNA sequence: TGTGCCAGCTCACCACTTTTCTCGAACTACGAGCAGTACTTC.

CDR3 amino acids: CASSPRLDRVNNEKLFF. The CDR3 nucleotides read TGTGCCAGCAGCCCCCGCCTAGACAGGGTGAATAATGAAAAACTGTTTTTT. The chain has TRBV7-9 and TRBJ1-4; 7 nucleotides line up with TRBD1. Trimming cost V 5 bases and J 4 bases; bases outside gene matches: 13. In germline, CDR1 is SEHNR, CDR2 FQNEAQ (reference sequence). This CDR3 region has 17 residues.

The rearrangement joins TRBV7-2 to TRBJ2-7; 8 bases line up with TRBD1. CDR1 and CDR2 from the germline V gene are SGHTA and FQGNSA. This CDR3 has 12 residues. V lost 5 bases and J lost 7; bases outside the gene matches: 4. CDR3 loop: CASSRDRLEQYF. CDR3 in DNA: TGTGCCAGCAGCCGGGACAGGCTGGAGCAGTACTTC. The full variable domain, completed using reference TRBV7-2 and TRBJ2-7, is GAGVSQSPSNKVTEKGKDVELRCDPISGHTALYWYRQSLGQGLEFLIYFQGNSAPDKSGLPSDRFSAERTGGSVSTLTIQRTQQEDSAVYLCASSRDRLEQYFGPGTRLTVT.